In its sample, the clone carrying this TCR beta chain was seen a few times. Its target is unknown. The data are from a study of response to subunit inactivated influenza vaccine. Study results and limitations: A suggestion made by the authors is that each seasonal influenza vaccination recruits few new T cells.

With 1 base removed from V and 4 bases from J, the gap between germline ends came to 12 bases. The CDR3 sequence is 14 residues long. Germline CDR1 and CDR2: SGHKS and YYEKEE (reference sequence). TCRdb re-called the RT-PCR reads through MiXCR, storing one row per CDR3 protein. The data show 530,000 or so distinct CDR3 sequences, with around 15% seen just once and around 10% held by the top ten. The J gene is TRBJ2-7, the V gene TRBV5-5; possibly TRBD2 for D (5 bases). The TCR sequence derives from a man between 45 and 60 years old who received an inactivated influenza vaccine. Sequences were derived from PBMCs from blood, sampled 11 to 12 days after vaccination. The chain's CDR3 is CASSLWPGIYEQYF. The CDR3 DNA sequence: TGTGCCAGCAGCTTGTGGCCGGGAATTTACGAGCAGTACTTC.